A single sample gave rise to the 18 T cell receptor beta chains below, sequenced in a study of blood T cell repertoires in COVID-19. Libraries were prepared by immunoSEQ multiplex PCR; TCRdb keeps only in-frame clonotypes and omits some of them. This table has about 170,000 clones, 82% appearing once. Specimen: peripheral blood. The receptor source for this set is a woman in her 70s with acute or convalescent COVID-19.

The chain couples TRBV5-8 to TRBJ1-2; maybe TRBD1 (6 bases). V was cut by 4 bases and J by 3 bases, with 16 bases left in between. This CDR3 has 15 residues. Germline V gene sequence: CDR1 SGHTS, CDR2 YDEGEE. CDR3 sequence: CASSLGTTPYYGYTF. The CDR3 nucleotides are TGTGCCAGCAGCCTTGGGACAACCCCTTACTATGGCTACACCTTC.

This chain uses TRBV29-1 with TRBJ2-3, with D possibly TRBD2 on 7 matching bases. V was pared by 5 bases and J by 0 bases, with 21 bases between. The CDR3 consists of 17 residues. CDR1 is SQVTM, CDR2 ANQGSEA, per germline. The CDR3 sequence is CSVRRRGGDISTDTQYF. CDR3 sequence (DNA): TGCAGCGTTCGGCGTAGGGGGGGAGATATTAGCACAGATACGCAGTATTTT.

The CDR3 loop is CASSGNRDWSTGELFF. DNA of the CDR3: TGTGCCAGCAGCGGGAACAGGGATTGGTCCACCGGGGAGCTGTTTTTT. This chain links TRBV9 with TRBJ2-2; D is possibly TRBD1 (6 bases). This CDR3 region has 16 residues. The germline CDR1 and CDR2 sequences are SGDLS and YYNGEE. Deletions cut 3 bases from V and 4 bases from J, with 16 bases between.

The gene calls are TRBV2 and TRBJ2-7; D is possibly TRBD1 (6 bases). V was pared by 4 bases and J by 6 bases, with 16 bases between. The germline V gene has CDR1 SNHLY and CDR2 FYNNEI. The CDR3 has 14 amino acids. CDR3 protein: CASSGFTGGGEQYF. The CDR3, as DNA: TGTGCCAGCAGTGGATTTACTGGGGGCGGCGAGCAGTACTTC.

This clone occurred once. At one of its ends the junction is not consistent with the germline gene, which may arise from a read error. The V gene is TRBV6-5, the J gene TRBJ1-6, with D maybe TRBD1 (6 bases). CDR1 and CDR2 from the germline V gene are MNHEY and SVGAGI. The CDR3 runs 13 residues. CDR3 loop: CASSALRGAESNF. The CDR3 DNA reads TGTGCCAGCAGCGCCCTTCGGGGGGCGGAATCCAACTTT.

This chain links TRBV18 with TRBJ2-3; TRBD2 might be the D (7 bases). CDR3 length: 16 amino acids. Trimming stripped 3 bases from V and 1 base from J, with 14 bases between. The germline V gene encodes CDR1 KGHSH and CDR2 LQKENI. The CDR3 DNA reads TGTGCCAGCTCACCTAGCCGGGGGGCCCGCACAGATACGCAGTATTTT. Translating gives CASSPSRGARTDTQYF.

This clone showed up just a few times. The genes are TRBV5-1 and TRBJ1-4; tentatively, D is TRBD1 (5 bases). The CDR3 spans 14 residues. V lost 3 bases, J lost 6 bases, and 12 bases lay in between. CDR1 and CDR2 (germline): SGHRS, YFSETQ. The chain's CDR3 is CASSSDTGDEKLFF. CDR3 nucleotides: TGCGCCAGCAGCTCGGACACGGGGGATGAAAAACTGTTTTTT.

This chain uses TRBV11-3 with TRBJ2-1, with D hard to call. The CDR3 length is 13 residues. The V end lost 1 base, the J end lost 11 bases, and 12 bases lay between the germline ends. CDR1 and CDR2 from the germline V gene are SGHNT and YENEEA. In nucleotides, the CDR3 is TGTGCCAGCAGCTTAGGTCGAAACTCACAGCAGTTCTTC. This codes for CASSLGRNSQQFF.

V usage is TRBV7-9 and J usage is TRBJ2-1, with TRBD1 identical over 9 bases. V shed 3 bases and J 5 bases; nucleotides not matched to a gene: 8. This CDR3 region has 16 residues. The germline V gene has CDR1 SEHNR and CDR2 FQNEAQ (reference sequence). CDR3 amino acids: CASSFRGTGRHNEQFF. CDR3 DNA sequence: TGTGCCAGCAGCTTCAGGGGGACAGGGCGTCACAATGAGCAGTTCTTC.

CDR3 sequence reads: CASSLAFLGGNSPLHF. For the CDR3, the DNA is TGTGCCAGCAGCTTAGCCTTTTTGGGAGGTAATTCACCCCTCCACTTT. The rearrangement links TRBV7-2 to TRBJ1-6, with no clear D. This CDR3 is 16 amino acids long. The V gene's germline CDR1 is SGHTA and CDR2 FQGNSA. Between the trimmed V and J ends, which lost 0 bases and 6 bases, there was a span of 12 bases.

The chain recombines TRBV10-1 with TRBJ2-3; TRBD2 agrees at 11 bases. The CDR3 totals 19 residues. Trimming cost V 2 bases and J 4 bases; bases outside gene matches: 14. CDR1 WNHNN and CDR2 SYGVQD come from the germline V gene (reference sequence). CDR3 DNA sequence: TGCGCCAGCAGTGAGCCCCACGGTCGTATAGCGGGAGGGGCAGATACGCAGTATTTT. Protein sequence: CASSEPHGRIAGGADTQYF.

The chain links TRBV5-1 to TRBJ1-2; unclear D gene. CDR1 and CDR2 (germline): SGHRS, YFSETQ. CDR3 length equals 13 residues. The V end was cut by 5 bases, the J end by 2 bases, with 10 bases between. CDR3 sequence reads: CASSPDLNYGYTF. The DNA for the CDR3 is TGCGCCAGCAGTCCAGACTTAAACTATGGCTACACCTTC.

The rearrangement links TRBV6-5 to TRBJ2-1; 11 bases align to TRBD2. J was trimmed by 7 bases and V by 4 bases; bases with no gene match: 6. The CDR3 loop spans 15 amino acids. CDR1 and CDR2 from the germline V gene are MNHEY and SVGAGI. The CDR3 loop reads CASSSPSGRFNEQFF. DNA of the CDR3: TGTGCCAGCAGTTCCCCTAGCGGGAGGTTTAATGAGCAGTTCTTC.

V gene TRBV5-1 combines with J gene TRBJ1-6; D might be TRBD1 (6 bases). Trimming took 0 bases from V and 10 from J, leaving 11 bases between them. In germline, CDR1 is SGHRS, CDR2 YFSETQ. The CDR3 loop spans 14 amino acids. DNA of the CDR3: TGCGCCAGCAGCTTGGAAAGGGGGACCTCACCCCTCCACTTT. It yields the protein CASSLERGTSPLHF.

This clone came up once. The chain is built from TRBV9 and TRBJ1-1, with 7 bases fitting TRBD1. The CDR3 consists of 17 residues. V lost 0 bases, J lost 5 bases, and 13 bases stayed unmatched. CDR1 SGDLS and CDR2 YYNGEE come from the germline V gene. For the CDR3, the DNA is TGTGCCAGCAGCGTAGCCGTAGGGGGCCGGGGCGGAACTGAAGCTTTCTTT. Protein: CASSVAVGGRGGTEAFF. Drawing the rest from reference TRBV9 and TRBJ1-1, the complete variable domain is DSGVTQTPKHLITATGQRVTLRCSPRSGDLSVYWYQQSLDQGLQFLIQYYNGEERAKGNILERFSAQQFPDLHSELNLSSLELGDSALYFCASSVAVGGRGGTEAFFGQGTRLTVV.

This clone was detected only once. This chain connects TRBV5-4 to TRBJ1-2, with 10 bases lining up with TRBD1. Per germline, CDR1 SGHNT and CDR2 YYREEE (reference sequence). The V gene end was trimmed by 4 bases and the J gene end by 7 bases; junction bases not matched to a gene: 10. This CDR3 region has 15 residues. The CDR3 reads CASSRGGQGFGGYTF. CDR3 DNA: TGTGCCAGCAGCCGTGGGGGACAGGGGTTTGGTGGCTACACCTTC. Together with reference TRBV5-4 and TRBJ1-2, the CDR3 gives the full variable domain: ETGVTQSPTHLIKTRGQQVTLRCSSQSGHNTVSWYQQALGQGPQFIFQYYREEENGRGNFPPRFSGLQFPNYSSELNVNALELDDSALYLCASSRGGQGFGGYTFGSGTRLTVV.

The chain employs TRBV10-3 and TRBJ1-2; 10 bases match TRBD1. Germline V gene sequence: CDR1 ENHRY, CDR2 SYGVKD. The junction had 3 bases not matched to a gene; V was cut back by 3 bases and J by 8 bases. The CDR3 loop spans 13 amino acids. In DNA form, the CDR3 reads TGTGCCATCAGTGAAGGACAGGGGGAAGGCTACACCTTC. Its protein is CAISEGQGEGYTF.

CDR3: CASSVSSGNTGELFF. For the CDR3, the DNA is TGTGCCAGCAGCGTTTCGAGCGGGAACACCGGGGAGCTGTTTTTT. The J gene is TRBJ2-2, the V gene TRBV9; possible D gene TRBD2, 5 bases. The CDR3 is 15 amino acids. V dropped 2 bases and J dropped 1 base, with 9 bases sitting between them. CDR1 SGDLS and CDR2 YYNGEE come from the germline V gene. Variable domain in full (rest from reference TRBV9 and TRBJ2-2): DSGVTQTPKHLITATGQRVTLRCSPRSGDLSVYWYQQSLDQGLQFLIQYYNGEERAKGNILERFSAQQFPDLHSELNLSSLELGDSALYFCASSVSSGNTGELFFGEGSRLTVL.